One T cell receptor beta chain is described in this entry. Measured with immunoSEQ multiplex PCR; TCRdb has only the in-frame clones, and not every one. The table includes about 76,000 clones, 80% to 90% detected once. In germline, CDR1 is MRHNA, CDR2 SNTAGT. The CDR3 loop spans 13 amino acids. Trimming stripped 3 bases from V and 4 bases from J, with 9 bases between. This sample is part of a study of blood T cell repertoires in COVID-19. Background on the study: Sources were T cells, B-cell-depleted T cells, or PBMCs; the material itself was cDNA or gDNA.

The Seattle patients joined while their infection was active and were tracked longitudinally afterward. This chain uses TRBV6-4 with TRBJ2-5; D gene ambiguous. What was sequenced was peripheral blood. The sequence was obtained from a man in his fifties or sixties with COVID-19, enrolled during active disease. In DNA, the CDR3 is TGTGCCAGCAGTGATTCTAGGAGAGAGACCCAGTACTTC. Translating it yields CASSDSRRETQYF.